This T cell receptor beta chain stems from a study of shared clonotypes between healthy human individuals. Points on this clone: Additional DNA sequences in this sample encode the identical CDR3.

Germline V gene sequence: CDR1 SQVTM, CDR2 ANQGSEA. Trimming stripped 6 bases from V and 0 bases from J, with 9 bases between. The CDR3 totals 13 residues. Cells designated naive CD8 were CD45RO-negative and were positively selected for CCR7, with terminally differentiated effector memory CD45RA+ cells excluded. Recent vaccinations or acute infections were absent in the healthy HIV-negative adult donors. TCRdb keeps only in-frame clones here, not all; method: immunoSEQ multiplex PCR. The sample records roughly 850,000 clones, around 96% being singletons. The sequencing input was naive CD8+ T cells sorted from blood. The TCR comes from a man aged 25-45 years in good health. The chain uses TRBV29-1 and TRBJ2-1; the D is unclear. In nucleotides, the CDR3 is TGCAGCGTCCGGGTCAGCTCCTACAATGAGCAGTTCTTC. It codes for CSVRVSSYNEQFF.